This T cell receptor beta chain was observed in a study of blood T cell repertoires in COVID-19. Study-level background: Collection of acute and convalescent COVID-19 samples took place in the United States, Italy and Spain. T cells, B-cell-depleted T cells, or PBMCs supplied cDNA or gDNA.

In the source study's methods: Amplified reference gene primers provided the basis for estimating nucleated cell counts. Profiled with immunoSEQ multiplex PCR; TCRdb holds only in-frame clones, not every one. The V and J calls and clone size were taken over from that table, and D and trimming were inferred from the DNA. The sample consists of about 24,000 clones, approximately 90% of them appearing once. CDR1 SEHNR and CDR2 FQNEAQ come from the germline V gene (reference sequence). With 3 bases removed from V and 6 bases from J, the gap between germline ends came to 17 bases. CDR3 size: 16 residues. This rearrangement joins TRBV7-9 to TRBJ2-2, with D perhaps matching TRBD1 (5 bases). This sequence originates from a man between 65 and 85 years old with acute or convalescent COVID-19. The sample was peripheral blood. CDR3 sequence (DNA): TGTGCCAGCAGCTTGATCTTGCCCCAGGGTTCCGGGGAGCTGTTTTTT. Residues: CASSLILPQGSGELFF.